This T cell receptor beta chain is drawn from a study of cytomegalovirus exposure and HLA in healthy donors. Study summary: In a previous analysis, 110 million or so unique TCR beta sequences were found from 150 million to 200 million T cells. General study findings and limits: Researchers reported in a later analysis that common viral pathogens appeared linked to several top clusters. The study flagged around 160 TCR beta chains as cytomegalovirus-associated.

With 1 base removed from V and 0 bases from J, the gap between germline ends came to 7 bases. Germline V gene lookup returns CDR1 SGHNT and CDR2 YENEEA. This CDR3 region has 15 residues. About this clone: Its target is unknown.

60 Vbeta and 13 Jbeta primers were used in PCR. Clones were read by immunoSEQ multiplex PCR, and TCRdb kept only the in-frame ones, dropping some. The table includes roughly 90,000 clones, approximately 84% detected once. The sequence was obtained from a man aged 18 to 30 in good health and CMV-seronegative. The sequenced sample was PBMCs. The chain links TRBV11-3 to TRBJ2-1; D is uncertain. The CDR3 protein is CASSLAASSYNEQFF. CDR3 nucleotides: TGTGCCAGCAGCTTAGCCGCGAGCTCCTACAATGAGCAGTTCTTC.